This note documents a single TCR beta chain sequence. In this sample, this clone turned up a few times. Its binding antigen is unknown. Within one base of it there is no much larger clone, and no base qualities were kept. The data were taken from a study of beta chain features in type 1 diabetes (dated by TCRdb to the late 2010s). As for the study more broadly: Mean age, gender distribution, total cell number and subset yield did not differ between patients and healthy donors. Regulatory and stem cell-like memory subsets were isolated from only 8 patients and about eight healthy donors, whereas naive and central memory subsets came from all 30 or so donors. A total of roughly 100,000,000 sorted cells were examined across all samples, and the number of cells per subset was strongly correlated with RNA yield. In the study, TCRB repertoires of sorted circulating CD4+ T cell subsets from recently diagnosed type 1 diabetes patients were compared with those of matched healthy donors.

Summary of the overall study and its limitations: Type 1 diabetes patients showed a moderate but significant shortening of TCRB CDR3 length in all four CD4+ subsets. Because cDNA rather than genomic DNA was sequenced, highly expressing activated cells could have been over-represented, although no difference in activation and CD3 levels was found between groups. Patients with type 1 diabetes made fewer insertions and deleted more nucleotides at VDJ recombination sites, implying thymic rearrangement abnormalities. Naive, central memory and regulatory TCRB repertoires appeared more similar among patients than among healthy donors. HLA sub-analyses involved small numbers of individuals, so any influence of HLA type on TCRB rearrangement remained unresolved. PCR may preferentially amplify shorter templates, but because patient and control samples were amplified and corrected together, any resulting skew would affect both groups equally.

The entire amount of isolated RNA was reverse transcribed using the High Capacity cDNA Reverse Transcription Kit, so the sequenced TCRB transcripts were expressed ones. Deep immunoSEQ sequencing was applied to naive, central memory and regulatory T cell samples, giving an average of about 3.57 million total reads per sample. Sorted cells were lysed in RLT buffer, and RNA was extracted using DNase-treated RNeasy Micro or Mini kits according to cell number. Each cell subset was processed on its own to prevent cross-contamination, while patient and healthy donor samples were processed together. TCRB sequences were amplified from cDNA with the immunoSEQ multiplex PCR, producing 87-bp fragments spanning the CDR3 region. Amplicons were sequenced on the Illumina HiSeq platform. The study's own analysis went as follows. PCR bias was computationally corrected using synthetic template baselines, reads within Hamming distance 2 were collapsed, and singletons that could not be merged were discarded. Reads were aligned against IMGT so that V, D and J genes, CDR3 length and insertions or deletions at six rearrangement sites could be assigned. Within each subset, clonotype counts were normalized to sorted cell number, and only after that were true diversity and Gini coefficients computed with the tcR R package. Repertoire sharing was quantified using the overlap coefficient calculated on TCRB nucleotide sequences. Out-of-frame TCRB sequences from naive cells were analyzed as a proxy for the pre-selection repertoire. The source is immuneACCESS, and TCRdb retained only in-frame sequences with V and J called. Part of the clones is not carried over; for the studies checked, unresolved V genes explain less than half of this, and the remainder is unexplained. The V and J calls and clone size are taken from that table; D and trimming were inferred from the DNA. A total of over 650,000 clones appear in this sample, about 14% of them only once. The ten largest clones capture 0.03% to 0.045% of the sample.

CDR1 and CDR2, looked up from the germline V gene, are SGHTA and FQGNSA. Reading from cysteine to phenylalanine, the CDR3 counts 15 amino acids. Kept here is only the CDR3 DNA, which spans 45 bases and is read in frame from base 1. Trimmed from V: 2 bases; trimmed from J: 9 bases; junction bases lacking a gene match: 7. Each donor gave one peripheral blood draw, averaging approximately 0.12 L, which was collected into heparinised tubes. Naive, central memory, regulatory and stem cell-like memory CD4+ T cells were sorted on a BD FACSAria II using a panel including CD45RO, CCR7, CD25, CD127, CD95 and CD27. Purity was above 95% for every sorted population. Right away, PBMCs were isolated by Lymphoprep density gradient centrifugation and were stained directly, with no culture step. So that batch effects would be minimized, each experiment stained and sorted samples in pairs, pairing one healthy donor with one patient.

This chain is built from TRBV7-2 and TRBJ2-1; a stretch of 10 junction bases matches TRBD2. Sequencing was performed on naive CD4+ T cells from blood. The cell subset or site label, read with the paper, signifies: true naive CD4+ T cells. This TCR was sampled from a man aged 18 to 35 with type 1 diabetes. The DNA sequence is given as TGTGCCAGCAGCTTACAAGCGGGGGGGCCCGGTGAGCAGTTCTTC. Translated, this is CASSLQAGGPGEQFF.